The 31 T cell receptor beta chains below all came from one sample that was sequenced in a study of tumor-infiltrating lymphocytes in primary liver carcinoma. Germline DNA was extracted alongside blood RNA, which was obtained from unsorted whole blood. TCR beta cDNA was made from roughly 500 ng total RNA with a constant-region primer. Three nested multiplex PCR rounds, a slightly modified ARM-PCR method, built the TCR beta libraries. Amplification in the first two PCR rounds was performed using TRBV1-TRBV30 forward primers and a C-beta reverse primer for 10 cycles each. TCRdb fed the multiplex PCR reads into MiXCR, producing one record per CDR3 protein. Of fewer than 400,000 distinct CDR3 sequences in the sample, 50% to 60% were seen once. Specimen: peripheral blood. The receptors come from a woman in her twenties or thirties with primary liver carcinoma and hepatitis B virus infection.

As regards this clonotype: One junction end does not reproduce the germline sequence, and a read error may be involved. The chain employs TRBV5-6 and TRBJ2-6; D might be TRBD1 (5 bases). The V gene's germline CDR1 is SGHDT and CDR2 YYEEEE. This CDR3 contains 15 residues. This CDR3 is CASSFFVAGAHVLTF. The CDR3 nucleotides read TGTGCCAGCAGCTTCTTCGTGGCTGGGGCCCACGTCCTGACTTTC.

This clonotype was counted a few times. CDR3 bases: TGTGCCAGCAGTTTAAGGTTTTTGAGGAACTATGGCTACACCTTC. It is translated as CASSLRFLRNYGYTF. The chain couples TRBV28 to TRBJ1-2; D gene ambiguous. This CDR3 is built from 15 residues. V was trimmed by 2 bases and J by 2 bases, leaving 12 bases between them. CDR1 MDHEN and CDR2 SYDVKM come from the germline V gene.

This sequence joins TRBV5-1 and TRBJ2-7; TRBD2 matches 7 bases. Trimming took 0 bases from V and 6 from J; bases not matched to a gene: 3. The CDR3 totals 13 residues. The germline CDR1 and CDR2 sequences are SGHRS and YFSETQ. This CDR3 reads CASSLVGGIEQYF. As DNA, the CDR3 is TGCGCCAGCAGCTTGGTGGGAGGGATCGAGCAGTACTTC.

This clonotype was observed once. This CDR3 reads CAWNVGSGGPYEQYF. The CDR3 bases are TGTGCCTGGAATGTTGGTAGCGGGGGTCCCTACGAGCAGTACTTC. This chain connects TRBV30 to TRBJ2-7, with 9 nucleotides matching TRBD2. V lost 4 bases to trimming and J lost 2 bases; unmatched junction nucleotides: 9. CDR1 and CDR2 (germline): GTSNPN, SVGIG (reference sequence). This CDR3 spans 15 amino acids.

This clonotype occurred a few times. The CDR3 nucleotides are TGTGCCAGCACCGCCGCAGGGGGCTACGAGCAGTACTTC. It yields the protein CASTAAGGYEQYF. The chain combines TRBV6-6 with TRBJ2-7, with 7 bases that match TRBD1. The CDR3 is 13 amino acids. The V gene end was trimmed by 7 bases and the J gene end by 3 bases; junction bases not matched to a gene: 6. Germline values: CDR1 MNHNY, CDR2 SVGAGI (reference sequence).

On this clonotype: One end of the junction fails to match germline, which may point to a read error. The chain uses TRBV6-5 and TRBJ2-7; a weak D match, TRBD2 (5 bases). The germline CDR1 and CDR2 sequences are MNHEY and SVGAGI. The CDR3 length is 13 residues. CDR3 DNA sequence: TGTGCCAGCAGTTTATCGGACTCCCACGAGCAGTACTTC. It is translated as CASSLSDSHEQYF.

This sequence joins TRBV6-5 and TRBJ2-7; 10 bases match TRBD2. This CDR3 comprises 14 residues. The V segment lost 6 bases and the J segment 3 bases; nucleotides outside the gene matches: 5. Per germline, CDR1 MNHEY and CDR2 SVGAGI. This chain's CDR3 is CASSPSGGRYEQYF. CDR3 in DNA: TGTGCCAGCAGCCCTAGCGGGGGACGCTACGAGCAGTACTTC.

The DNA of the CDR3 is TGTGCCGGTGGATGGACAGGACTAAAGGCCGGGGAGCTGTTTTTT. Encoded protein: CAGGWTGLKAGELFF. V is TRBV12-3 or TRBV12-4 and J is TRBJ2-2; a weak D match, TRBD1 (7 bases). The CDR3 runs to 15 residues. Trimming removed 11 bases at V and 6 bases at J, with 22 bases between.

On this clonotype: In this CDR3 the conserved last residue, phenylalanine or tryptophan, is missing, so a read error is likely. V gene TRBV20-1 combines with J gene TRBJ1-1, with TRBD1 identical over 8 bases. The CDR3 has 15 amino acids. Germline values: CDR1 DFQATT, CDR2 SNEGSKA (reference sequence). V shed 1 base, J shed 4 bases, and the junction held 8 bases outside the gene matches. In DNA form, the CDR3 reads TGCAGTGCTAGAGGGGCAGGGGGCGGGCGCACTGAAGCTTTCCTT. Its protein is CSARGAGGGRTEAFL.

Notes on this clonotype: A much larger clone sits a single nucleotide away, making a read error possible. The chain employs TRBV12-3 or TRBV12-4 and TRBJ2-5, with 7 bases lining up with TRBD2. The junction had 8 bases not matched to a gene; V was cut back by 5 bases and J by 5 bases. This CDR3 is built from 14 residues. The CDR3 reads CASSPWTRDETQYF. CDR3 sequence (DNA): TGTGCCAGCAGTCCCTGGACTAGAGATGAGACCCAGTACTTC.

Notes on this clonotype: The junction differs from germline at one of its ends, possibly a read error. DNA of the CDR3: TGTACCAGCAGCCAACGACTAGCTGGAGAGGTCGGGGAGCTGTTTTTT. It is translated as CTSSQRLAGEVGELFF. V is TRBV11-1 and J is TRBJ2-2, with 7 bases fitting TRBD2. Germline assignment: CDR1 SGHAT and CDR2 FQDESV (reference sequence). The CDR3 contains 16 residues. Filled out from reference TRBV11-1 and TRBJ2-2, the complete variable domain reads EAEVAQSPRYKITEKSQAVAFWCDPISGHATLYWYRQILGQGPELLVQFQDESVVDDSQLPKDRFSAERLKGVDSTLKIQPAELGDSAMYLCTSSQRLAGEVGELFFGEGSRLTVL.

A word on this clonotype: The germline gene is not matched at one end of the junction; a read error may be the cause. The chain employs TRBV15 and TRBJ1-1; a weak D match, TRBD1 (5 bases). This CDR3 has 14 amino acids. Germline lookup yields CDR1 LNHNV and CDR2 YYDKDF (reference sequence). CDR3 in amino acids: CVTSRGDENTEASF. The CDR3 nucleotides read TGTGTCACCAGCAGAGGGGACGAGAACACTGAAGCTTCCTTT.

As regards this clonotype: This may stem from a read error, because a much larger clone lies one nucleotide away. J is TRBJ2-7 and V is TRBV11-2; D is possibly TRBD2 (7 bases). Looked up from germline, CDR1 is SGHAT and CDR2 is FQNNGV. V was cut by 3 bases and J by 9 bases, with 21 bases left in between. This CDR3 contains 15 residues. The CDR3 here is CASSLGGGRANGQYF. The CDR3 nucleotides are TGTGCCAGCAGCTTGGGGGGGGGCAGGGCCAACGGGCAGTACTTC.

Only one count was recorded for this clonotype. An end of the junction does not agree with germline; a read error may underlie this. The rearrangement joins TRBV12-3 or TRBV12-4 to TRBJ2-2; maybe TRBD2 (6 bases). There are 16 residues in the CDR3. CDR3 sequence: CASSPWGGVDTEELFF. DNA of the CDR3: TGTGCCAGCAGTCCCTGGGGCGGGGTCGACACCGAGGAGCTGTTTTTT.

On this clonotype itself: The junction differs from germline at one of its ends, possibly a read error. J is TRBJ2-1 and V is TRBV6-2 or TRBV6-3; D is perhaps TRBD1 (5 bases). This CDR3 has 15 residues. Germline CDR1 and CDR2: MNHEY and SVGEGT. The CDR3 DNA is TGTGCCAGCAGATACTCAGTGGGGCCTTCCGATGAGCAGTTCTTC. Amino acids: CASRYSVGPSDEQFF.

The rearrangement links TRBV7-9 to TRBJ2-2, with 9 bases aligning to TRBD2. V shed 1 base, J shed 0 bases, and the junction held 6 bases outside the gene matches. The CDR3 length is 18 residues. Germline V CDR1 and CDR2: SEHNR, FQNEAQ (reference sequence). CDR3 sequence reads: CASSLVVRTSANTGELFF. In nucleotides, the CDR3 is TGTGCCAGCAGCTTAGTAGTGCGGACTAGCGCGAACACCGGGGAGCTGTTTTTT.

This clonotype was counted a few times. Given a much more abundant clone one base away, this may be a read error. This sequence joins TRBV29-1 and TRBJ2-1; no clear D gene. This CDR3 comprises 12 residues. The V gene's germline CDR1 is SQVTM and CDR2 ANQGSEA. This chain's CDR3 is CGVEAAYNEQFF. CDR3 bases: TGCGGCGTTGAAGCAGCCTACAATGAGCAGTTCTTC.

This clonotype was seen a handful of times. V gene TRBV5-5 combines with J gene TRBJ1-1, with 8 bases aligning to TRBD1. Trimming at V came to 4 bases and at J to 3 bases, leaving 8 bases not matched to a gene. This CDR3 has 15 amino acids. Germline loops: CDR1 SGHKS, CDR2 YYEKEE (reference sequence). This CDR3 is CASSQDRGFYTEAFF. Here the CDR3 DNA reads TGTGCCAGCAGCCAAGACAGGGGATTTTACACTGAAGCTTTCTTT.

As concerns this clonotype: One end of the junction fails to match germline, which may point to a read error. The chain combines TRBV7-9 with TRBJ2-2; D may be TRBD2 (5 bases). The CDR3 runs 12 residues. CDR1 is SEHNR and CDR2 is FQNEAQ in the germline V gene (reference sequence). CDR3 in amino acids: CASSPSPGKLFF. The CDR3 nucleotides are TGTGCCAGCAGCCCCTCCCCCGGGAAGCTGTTTTTT.

This clonotype was seen only once. A single base separates this from a much larger clone, so it may be a read error. This likely comes from a read error, as the CDR3 has no conserved phenylalanine or tryptophan at its end. J is TRBJ2-1 and V is TRBV6-1; TRBD2 agrees at 10 bases. The CDR3 loop spans 15 amino acids. V lost 2 bases, J lost 7 bases, and 5 bases stayed unmatched. The germline V gene encodes CDR1 MNHNS and CDR2 SASEGT. The DNA for the CDR3 is TGTGCCAGCAGTGAACTAGCGGGAGTGCTTAATGAGCAGTTCATC. It is translated as CASSELAGVLNEQFI.

To note about this clonotype: Given a much more abundant clone one base away, this may be a read error. The rearrangement uses TRBV12-3 or TRBV12-4 and TRBJ1-5; D is uncertain. V was cut by 3 bases and J by 8 bases, with 8 bases left in between. CDR3 size: 12 residues. The CDR3 region is CASSFSDEPQHF. The CDR3 DNA follows: TGTGCCAGCAGTTTTTCTGATGAGCCCCAGCATTTT.

Details on this clonotype: A much larger clone is a single base away; this may be a read error. The rearrangement joins TRBV4-3 to TRBJ2-1, with a tentative D call TRBD1 (7 bases). Germline loops: CDR1 LGHNA, CDR2 YSLEER. This CDR3 is 16 amino acids long. The CDR3 spells CVSSQEGAGRLNEQFF. CDR3 DNA: TGCGTCAGCAGCCAAGAGGGGGCGGGAAGGCTCAATGAGCAGTTCTTC.

A note on this clonotype: An end of the junction differs from the germline gene, which may be a read error. The genes are TRBV28 and TRBJ2-1; D possibly corresponds to TRBD2 (5 bases). CDR1 and CDR2 (germline): MDHEN, SYDVKM. The CDR3 runs 15 residues. This CDR3 reads CASSLTAVAYNEHFF. As DNA, the CDR3 is TGTGCCAGCAGTTTAACAGCGGTAGCCTACAATGAGCACTTCTTC.

On this clonotype itself: A read error may produce the germline difference seen at one junction end. The chain links TRBV11-2 to TRBJ2-7; maybe TRBD2 (5 bases). The germline gives CDR1 SGHAT, CDR2 FQNNGV. The CDR3 loop spans 14 amino acids. For the CDR3, the DNA is TGTGTCAGCAGCCGAGGTATCGGTCGGGAAGAGAAGTACTTC. It specifies CVSSRGIGREEKYF.

The chain couples TRBV5-6 to TRBJ2-1, with 11 nucleotides matching TRBD2. The CDR3 sequence is 17 residues long. V dropped 4 bases and J dropped 2; count of bases not matched to a gene: 8. The germline V gene encodes CDR1 SGHDT and CDR2 YYEEEE. The CDR3 sequence is CASSRLAGRPPYNEQFF. The CDR3, as DNA: TGTGCCAGCAGCCGACTAGCGGGAAGGCCCCCCTACAATGAGCAGTTCTTC.

This clonotype was counted many times. The CDR3 here is CASRSVASTDTQYF. The CDR3 DNA sequence: TGTGCCAGCCGTTCGGTCGCTAGCACAGATACGCAGTATTTT. This chain links TRBV6-5 with TRBJ2-3, with unresolved D. Between the trimmed V and J ends, which lost 8 bases and 0 bases, there was a span of 12 bases. The germline V gene encodes CDR1 MNHEY and CDR2 SVGAGI. The CDR3 totals 14 residues.

Details on this clonotype: The junction departs from germline at one end; a sequencing error may be responsible. J is TRBJ2-7 and V is TRBV6-6; 7 bases map to TRBD1. Germline V lookup: CDR1 MNHNY, CDR2 SVGAGI (reference sequence). The CDR3 runs 17 residues. The DNA for the CDR3 is TGTGCCAGCAATTACTCGAGAACCGCGGACAGGTCTTACGAGCAGTACTTC. Its protein is CASNYSRTADRSYEQYF.

This clonotype was counted a single time. At one end, the junction sequence differs from germline, possibly due to a read error. V and J are TRBV7-8 and TRBJ1-2; 7 bases map to TRBD1. The germline V gene encodes CDR1 SGHVS and CDR2 FQNEAQ. This CDR3 has 14 residues. The CDR3 sequence: CASSSSRGSYGYTF. In DNA, the CDR3 is TGTGCCAGCAGCTCCAGCAGGGGGTCCTATGGTTACACCTTC.

This chain links TRBV12-5 with TRBJ2-1; TRBD2 matches at 10 bases. The germline V gene encodes CDR1 LGHNT and CDR2 FRNRAP. J lost 5 bases, V lost 1 base, and 5 bases had no gene match. The CDR3 spans 16 residues. The CDR3 DNA reads TGTGCTAGTGGTTTGGGGGGACTAGCGCTAGACAATGAGCAGTTCTTC. Translated: CASGLGGLALDNEQFF.

This clonotype was seen many times. The chain employs TRBV12-3 or TRBV12-4 and TRBJ1-5; D gene ambiguous. The CDR3 loop spans 15 amino acids. V was clipped by 5 bases and J by 0 bases, with 11 bases between them. The CDR3 coding sequence is TGTGCCAGCAGTCTCTCCCTTTATAGCAATCAGCCCCAGCATTTT. This encodes CASSLSLYSNQPQHF.

V gene TRBV30 combines with J gene TRBJ2-7; TRBD1 agrees at 7 bases. Germline V gene data show CDR1 as GTSNPN and CDR2 as SVGIG (reference sequence). This CDR3 is built from 14 residues. Losses at the gene ends were 0 bases for V and 3 bases for J; bases not matched to a gene: 5. The CDR3 bases are TGTGCCTGGAGTGTGGGGACAGATTTCTACGAGCAGTACTTC. Translation gives CAWSVGTDFYEQYF.